These 32 T cell receptor beta chains share one sample of origin, sequenced in a study of PD-1 blockade in classical Hodgkin lymphoma (dated by TCRdb to about 2020). Read against the paper, the sample's time point label means: cycle 1 day 1 (C1D1), immediately before nivolumab initiation. Every trial patient had relapsed following autologous stem cell transplantation, and prior brentuximab vedotin exposure was what differed among cohorts A, B and C. The library relied on the immunoSEQ multiplex PCR assay. TCRdb holds this immuneACCESS table with in-frame rearrangements only. Some clones are missing; in checked studies, unresolved V genes explain under half, and the rest has no known cause. The sample table records under 15,000 clones; 83% of these occur just once. The top ten clonotypes cover less than 25% of the sample. The sample was peripheral blood mononuclear cells (PBMCs), taken at baseline. The receptor source for this set is a human donor with classical Hodgkin lymphoma.

The rearrangement joins TRBV19 to TRBJ1-3; D is perhaps TRBD1 (6 bases). The germline CDR1 and CDR2 sequences are LNHDA and SQIVND (reference sequence). The CDR3 is made up of 15 amino acids. The germline V and J ends were trimmed by 3 bases and 2 bases, with 11 bases remaining between them. CDR3 nucleotides: TGTGCCAGTAGTATTACCGGGACAACTGGAAACACCATATATTTT. Its protein product is CASSITGTTGNTIYF.

In its sample, this clone ranks as medium-sized. This chain links TRBV19 with TRBJ1-5, with 8 bases aligning to TRBD1. Per the germline V gene, CDR1 is LNHDA and CDR2 is SQIVND (reference sequence). This CDR3 region has 15 residues. J lost 5 bases, V lost 2 bases, and 5 bases had no gene match. In DNA form, the CDR3 reads TGTGCCAGTAGTATATCGAGCAGGGGGCATCAGCCCCAGCATTTT. It encodes CASSISSRGHQPQHF.

This chain uses TRBV7-4 with TRBJ2-7; possible D gene TRBD2, 5 bases. Germline V CDR1 and CDR2: SGHVT, SQSDAQ. The V end lost 0 bases, the J end lost 0 bases, and 6 bases lay between the germline ends. The CDR3 is 14 amino acids. The CDR3 coding sequence is TGTGCCAGCAGCTTAGCACGGGACTCCTACGAGCAGTACTTC. Encoded protein: CASSLARDSYEQYF.

The chain is built from TRBV19 and TRBJ1-2; D call uncertain. V lost 0 bases, J lost 4 bases, and 6 bases lay in between. The CDR3 consists of 13 residues. Germline V gene lookup returns CDR1 LNHDA and CDR2 SQIVND (reference sequence). The CDR3 here is CASSIDEFYGYTF. Here the CDR3 DNA reads TGTGCCAGTAGTATAGACGAGTTCTATGGCTACACCTTC.

The rearrangement joins TRBV21-1 to TRBJ1-2. TRBV21-1 is deemed a pseudogene. The CDR3 extends over 14 amino acids. The CDR3 loop is CARGKGGTFYGYTF. The DNA of the CDR3 is TGTGCCAGGGGAAAAGGGGGGACCTTCTATGGCTACACCTTC.

V gene TRBV27 combines with J gene TRBJ1-2; 9 nucleotides agree with TRBD1. V gave up 2 bases and J gave up 7 bases; unmatched junction bases: 2. Germline CDR1 and CDR2: MNHEY and SMNVEV (reference sequence). The CDR3 has 13 residues. The CDR3: CASSLEQGAGYTF. Written as DNA, the CDR3 is TGTGCCAGCAGTTTAGAACAGGGGGCTGGCTACACCTTC.

This chain uses TRBV7-3 with TRBJ1-2, with 9 positions matching TRBD1. The V and J ends lost 0 bases and 7 bases, in that order; junction bases with no gene match: 9. Germline-derived CDR1 and CDR2 are SGHTA and FQGTGA. The CDR3 runs 16 residues. The CDR3 spells CASSLTSGTGKSGYTF. For the CDR3, the DNA is TGTGCCAGCAGCTTAACGTCCGGGACAGGGAAGAGTGGCTACACCTTC.

V is TRBV28 and J is TRBJ2-1; D remains unclear. This CDR3 is built from 11 residues. Per the germline V gene, CDR1 is MDHEN and CDR2 is SYDVKM. V lost 3 bases and J lost 7, with 4 bases in between. The CDR3 nucleotides read TGTGCCAGCAGTTTCTATAATGAGCAGTTCTTC. Translation gives CASSFYNEQFF.

This clone came up once. The chain is built from TRBV19 and TRBJ1-2; maybe TRBD1 (5 bases). From germline, CDR1 is LNHDA and CDR2 SQIVND (reference sequence). The length of the CDR3 is 14 residues. Deletions cut 2 bases from V and 7 bases from J, with 14 bases between. This CDR3 is CASSIQGAGVGYTF. The CDR3 DNA reads TGTGCCAGTAGTATACAAGGGGCCGGTGTTGGCTACACCTTC.

This chain uses TRBV4-2 with TRBJ2-4; TRBD1 is a possible D gene (5 bases). This CDR3 contains 18 residues. Germline CDR1 LGHNA, CDR2 YNFKEQ. Trimming took 0 bases from V and 0 from J, leaving 15 bases between them. The CDR3 DNA is TGTGCCAGCAGCCAAGATGGGGCAGGGATACTAGCCAAAAACATTCAGTACTTC. As protein: CASSQDGAGILAKNIQYF.

The genes are TRBV18 and TRBJ1-1, with D unresolved. The V gene lost 3 bases and the J gene lost 11 bases, with 16 bases spanning the gap. This CDR3 region has 13 residues. Germline V gene data show CDR1 as KGHSH and CDR2 as LQKENI. The CDR3 loop reads CASSPDRDHWAFF. CDR3 coding DNA: TGTGCCAGCTCACCTGATCGAGACCACTGGGCTTTCTTT. The full variable domain, in which reference TRBV18 and TRBJ1-1 provide the parts outside the CDR3, is NAGVMQNPRHLVRRRGQEARLRCSPMKGHSHVYWYRQLPEEGLKFMVYLQKENIIDESGMPKERFSAEFPKEGPSILRIQQVVRGDSAAYFCASSPDRDHWAFFGQGTRLTVV.

The V and J genes are TRBV29-1 and TRBJ1-1; D possibly corresponds to TRBD1 (5 bases). There are 11 residues in the CDR3. Germline V lookup: CDR1 SQVTM, CDR2 ANQGSEA. Trimming removed 3 bases from V and 8 bases from J, with 10 bases in between. CDR3 loop: CSVDRSGEAFF. DNA for the CDR3: TGCAGCGTTGATCGATCAGGGGAAGCTTTCTTT.

This rearrangement joins TRBV2 to TRBJ1-1; possible D gene TRBD1, 6 bases. The CDR3 totals 14 residues. In germline, CDR1 is SNHLY, CDR2 FYNNEI. V lost 7 bases, J lost 8 bases, and 20 bases lay in between. Here the CDR3 reads CASKFMKGVSEAFF. The CDR3 DNA follows: TGTGCCAGCAAATTTATGAAGGGGGTTTCGGAAGCTTTCTTT.

CDR3 coding DNA: TGTGCCAGCTCACCCTCCCCGGCTTGGGGTACAGCTTATGGCTACACCTTC. Translated, it gives CASSPSPAWGTAYGYTF. The chain combines TRBV18 with TRBJ1-2; no reliable D call. Trimming took 3 bases from V and 5 from J, leaving 22 bases between them. Per germline, CDR1 KGHSH and CDR2 LQKENI. The CDR3 is made up of 17 amino acids.

The chain has TRBV6-6 and TRBJ1-1; D remains unclear. Germline V CDR1 and CDR2: MNHNY, SVGAGI (reference sequence). The V end lost 4 bases, the J end lost 5 bases, and 11 bases lay between the germline ends. There are 13 residues in the CDR3. The CDR3 spells CASSSRRWTEAFF. The CDR3 DNA reads as TGTGCCAGCAGTTCAAGAAGGTGGACTGAAGCTTTCTTT.

The chain is built from TRBV25-1 and TRBJ2-1; 11 nucleotides line up with TRBD2. CDR1 is MGHDK and CDR2 is SYGVNS in the germline V gene. V was pared by 8 bases and J by 4 bases, with 7 bases of the junction left unmatched. This CDR3 has 15 amino acids. The CDR3 spells CASRPLAGGYNEQFF. The DNA for the CDR3 is TGTGCCAGCCGGCCGCTAGCGGGGGGTTACAATGAGCAGTTCTTC.

This clone came up a few times. This sequence joins TRBV7-9 and TRBJ2-3; D ambiguous. The V end was cut by 1 base, the J end by 2 bases, with 7 bases between. This CDR3 comprises 14 residues. The germline V gene encodes CDR1 SEHNR and CDR2 FQNEAQ (reference sequence). The CDR3 loop reads CASSLGTATDTQYF. DNA for the CDR3: TGTGCCAGCAGCTTAGGGACGGCCACAGATACGCAGTATTTT.

The V gene is TRBV13, the J gene TRBJ1-1; unclear D gene. The germline V gene encodes CDR1 PRHDT and CDR2 FYEKMQ (reference sequence). The CDR3 is 12 amino acids. With 2 bases removed from V and 4 bases from J, the gap between germline ends came to 5 bases. DNA for the CDR3: TGTGCCAGCAGCTTATCCCCCACTGAAGCTTTCTTT. Encoded protein: CASSLSPTEAFF.

The chain has TRBV9 and TRBJ1-1; perhaps TRBD1 as D (5 bases). The CDR3 consists of 14 residues. The V gene's germline CDR1 is SGDLS and CDR2 YYNGEE. Trimming removed 1 base from V and 2 bases from J, with 9 bases in between. CDR3 nucleotides: TGTGCCAGCAGCGTATTTGGGGGTAACACTGAAGCTTTCTTT. It translates to CASSVFGGNTEAFF.

The chain employs TRBV27 and TRBJ2-7; 8 positions match TRBD1. V shed 5 bases, J shed 6 bases, and the junction held 3 bases outside the gene matches. Germline CDR1 and CDR2: MNHEY and SMNVEV (reference sequence). The CDR3 spans 12 residues. The CDR3 protein is CASSRTGFEQYF. Here the CDR3 DNA reads TGTGCCAGCAGTCGGACAGGGTTCGAGCAGTACTTC.

DNA of the CDR3: TGTGCCAGCTCACGAGCAGAGTCAGAGCAGTACTTC. This encodes CASSRAESEQYF. The chain carries TRBV18 and TRBJ2-7; the D is unclear. Germline CDR1 KGHSH, CDR2 LQKENI. Trimming took 4 bases from V and 7 from J, leaving 11 bases between them. The CDR3 is 12 residues long. Full variable domain (missing parts from reference TRBV18 and TRBJ2-7): NAGVMQNPRHLVRRRGQEARLRCSPMKGHSHVYWYRQLPEEGLKFMVYLQKENIIDESGMPKERFSAEFPKEGPSILRIQQVVRGDSAAYFCASSRAESEQYFGPGTRLTVT.

The rearrangement joins TRBV5-1 to TRBJ2-5; TRBD1 is a possible D gene (5 bases). The CDR3 loop spans 15 amino acids. CDR1 and CDR2 from the germline V gene are SGHRS and YFSETQ. Deletions cut 4 bases from V and 1 base from J, with 14 bases between. DNA for the CDR3: TGCGCCAGCAGCCAGGCTACACAGGCCCAAGAGACCCAGTACTTC. Amino acid sequence: CASSQATQAQETQYF.

The chain couples TRBV5-1 to TRBJ2-1, with no clear D. Trimming stripped 4 bases from V and 0 bases from J, with 5 bases between. This CDR3 is 13 amino acids long. The germline CDR1 and CDR2 sequences are SGHRS and YFSETQ. CDR3 sequence: CASSRASYNEQFF. In DNA, the CDR3 is TGCGCCAGCAGCAGGGCCTCCTACAATGAGCAGTTCTTC. Full variable domain (outside the CDR3, taken from reference TRBV5-1 and TRBJ2-1): KAGVTQTPRYLIKTRGQQVTLSCSPISGHRSVSWYQQTPGQGLQFLFEYFSETQRNKGNFPGRFSGRQFSNSRSEMNVSTLELGDSALYLCASSRASYNEQFFGPGTRLTVL.

The chain has TRBV19 and TRBJ2-5, with TRBD1 as a possible D gene (5 bases). CDR1 LNHDA and CDR2 SQIVND come from the germline V gene (reference sequence). This CDR3 has 14 residues. The ends were cut back, 3 bases at V and 0 bases at J, with 8 bases in the middle. The DNA of the CDR3 is TGTGCCAGTAGTATGGGCAGGGACCAAGAGACCCAGTACTTC. This encodes CASSMGRDQETQYF.

For the CDR3, the DNA is TGTGCCAAGCGGCCCGGCGGAGTGAGTAGCTATGGCTACACCTTC. Encoded protein: CAKRPGGVSSYGYTF. The V and J genes are TRBV2 and TRBJ1-2; no clear D gene. Per the germline V gene, CDR1 is SNHLY and CDR2 is FYNNEI. This CDR3 is 15 amino acids long. Between the trimmed V and J ends, which lost 10 bases and 4 bases, there was a span of 22 bases.

This chain uses TRBV13 with TRBJ2-5, with 7 positions matching TRBD1. Trimming cost V 4 bases and J 5 bases; bases outside gene matches: 10. Germline V gene lookup returns CDR1 PRHDT and CDR2 FYEKMQ (reference sequence). CDR3 length: 15 amino acids. DNA of the CDR3: TGTGCCAGCAGCTCAATATCAGGGGGTCAGGAGACCCAGTACTTC. Protein: CASSSISGGQETQYF.

This clone was seen once. The chain recombines TRBV7-2 with TRBJ2-7; 10 nucleotides align to TRBD1. After removal of 5 bases from V and 4 bases from J, the junction contained 14 bases not matched to a gene. Germline lookup yields CDR1 SGHTA and CDR2 FQGNSA. There are 17 residues in the CDR3. CDR3: CASSPRTGGSGRYEQYF. The CDR3 DNA is TGTGCCAGCAGCCCACGGACAGGGGGTTCGGGAAGATACGAGCAGTACTTC.

The chain joins TRBV2 to TRBJ1-4; D call uncertain. The CDR3 sequence is 11 residues long. Germline CDR1 is SNHLY and CDR2 is FYNNEI. V lost 3 bases to trimming and J lost 11 bases, with 7 bases between them. This CDR3 is CASSDAGKLFF. Written as DNA, the CDR3 is TGTGCCAGCAGTGACGCGGGGAAACTGTTTTTT.

The rearrangement joins TRBV10-3 to TRBJ2-7, with 11 bases that match TRBD1. Germline V lookup: CDR1 ENHRY, CDR2 SYGVKD. The CDR3 loop spans 15 amino acids. The V segment lost 6 bases and the J segment 5 bases; nucleotides outside the gene matches: 9. CDR3 bases: TGTGCCATCAGAAGGGACAGGGGGACGTTACACGAGCAGTACTTC. It translates to CAIRRDRGTLHEQYF.

J is TRBJ1-6 and V is TRBV19, with D perhaps TRBD1 (5 bases). Trimming stripped 3 bases from V and 3 bases from J, with 12 bases between. Germline V gene data show CDR1 as LNHDA and CDR2 as SQIVND (reference sequence). This CDR3 comprises 16 residues. The CDR3 is CASSIGAGFYNSPLHF. CDR3 nucleotides: TGTGCCAGTAGTATTGGCGCAGGGTTCTATAATTCACCCCTCCACTTT.

This chain joins TRBV7-9 and TRBJ2-7; 8 bases align to TRBD1. CDR3 length equals 14 residues. Trimming took 5 bases from V and 1 from J; bases not matched to a gene: 4. Germline CDR1 reads SEHNR; CDR2 reads FQNEAQ (reference sequence). The CDR3 protein is CASSNRGNSYEQYF. In DNA, the CDR3 is TGTGCCAGCAGCAACAGGGGGAATTCCTACGAGCAGTACTTC.

CDR3 DNA sequence: TGTGCCAGCAGAGTTACTAGCGGTACGAGGGCGACCCAGTACTTC. This sequence encodes CASRVTSGTRATQYF. This chain joins TRBV7-2 and TRBJ2-5; TRBD2 matches at 8 bases. The CDR3 covers 15 residues. Germline V CDR1 and CDR2: SGHTA, FQGNSA. The V and J ends lost 6 bases and 7 bases, in that order; junction bases with no gene match: 13.